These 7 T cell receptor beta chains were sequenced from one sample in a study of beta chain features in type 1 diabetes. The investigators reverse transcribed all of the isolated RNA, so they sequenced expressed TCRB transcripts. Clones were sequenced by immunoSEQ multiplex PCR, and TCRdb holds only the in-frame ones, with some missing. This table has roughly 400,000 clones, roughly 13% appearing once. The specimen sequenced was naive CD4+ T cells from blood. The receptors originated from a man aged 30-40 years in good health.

CDR3 in amino acids: CASSWTSYNEQFF. The CDR3 coding sequence is TGTGCCAGCAGCTGGACAAGCTACAATGAGCAGTTCTTC. The chain links TRBV5-6 to TRBJ2-1; a weak D match, TRBD1 (5 bases). Germline V gene sequence: CDR1 SGHDT, CDR2 YYEEEE. V was trimmed by 3 bases and J by 3 bases, leaving 7 bases between them. CDR3 length: 13 residues.

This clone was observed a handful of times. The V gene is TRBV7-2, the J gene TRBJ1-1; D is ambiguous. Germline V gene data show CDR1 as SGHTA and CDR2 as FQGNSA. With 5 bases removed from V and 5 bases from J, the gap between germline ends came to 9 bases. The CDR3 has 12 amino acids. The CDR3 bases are TGTGCCAGCAGCCTAACTCGGACTGAAGCTTTCTTT. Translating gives CASSLTRTEAFF.

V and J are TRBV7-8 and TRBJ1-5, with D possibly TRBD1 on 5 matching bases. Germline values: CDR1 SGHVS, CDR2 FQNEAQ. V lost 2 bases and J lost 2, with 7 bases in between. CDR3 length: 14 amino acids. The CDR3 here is CASSLSRGNQPQHF. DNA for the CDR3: TGTGCCAGCAGCTTAAGCAGGGGCAATCAGCCCCAGCATTTT.

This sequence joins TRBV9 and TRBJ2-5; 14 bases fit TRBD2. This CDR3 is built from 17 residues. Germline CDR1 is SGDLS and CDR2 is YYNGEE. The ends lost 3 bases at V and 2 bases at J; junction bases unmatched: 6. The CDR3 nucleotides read TGTGCCAGCAGCGGAGCCGGACTAGCGGGGGGTCAAGAGACCCAGTACTTC. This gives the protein CASSGAGLAGGQETQYF.

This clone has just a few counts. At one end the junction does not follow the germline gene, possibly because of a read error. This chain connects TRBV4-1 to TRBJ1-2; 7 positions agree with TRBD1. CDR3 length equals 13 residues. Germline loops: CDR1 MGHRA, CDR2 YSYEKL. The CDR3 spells CASSRTGDRVKPF. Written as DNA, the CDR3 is TGCGCCAGCAGCCGGACAGGCGACAGGGTAAAGCCCTTC.

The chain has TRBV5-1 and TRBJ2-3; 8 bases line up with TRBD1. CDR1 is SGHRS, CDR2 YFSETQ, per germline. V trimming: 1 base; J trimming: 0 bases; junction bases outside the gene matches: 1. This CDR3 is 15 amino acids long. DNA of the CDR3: TGCGCCAGCAGCTTGTGGACAGGGAGCACAGATACGCAGTATTTT. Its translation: CASSLWTGSTDTQYF.

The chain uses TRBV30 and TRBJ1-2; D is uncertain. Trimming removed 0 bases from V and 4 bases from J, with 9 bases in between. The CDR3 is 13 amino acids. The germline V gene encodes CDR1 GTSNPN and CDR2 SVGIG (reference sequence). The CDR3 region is CAWSVGDSYGYTF. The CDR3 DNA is TGTGCCTGGAGTGTAGGAGATAGCTATGGCTACACCTTC.